This T cell receptor (beta chain) was profiled in a study of cytomegalovirus exposure and HLA in healthy donors. Assay: immunoSEQ multiplex PCR; the TCRdb copy retains only in-frame clones and omits some. The table lists over 150,000 clones, about nine tenths of them singletons, with around a tenth in the top ten. The sample holds one count of this clone. The germline V gene has CDR1 LNHDA and CDR2 SQIVND (reference sequence). The CDR3 covers 18 residues. The J segment lost 7 bases and the V segment lost 6 bases, leaving 18 bases of the junction unmatched. This chain joins TRBV19 and TRBJ2-1, with 10 bases fitting TRBD2. Sequenced sample: PBMCs. The TCR originated in a woman aged 18-29 years in good health and CMV-seropositive. The CDR3 bases are TGTGCCAGTAGCCCCAAGTGGGGAGCTAGCGGGAGTCGGAATGAGCAGTTCTTC. Its translation: CASSPKWGASGSRNEQFF.